This is a list of T cell receptor beta chains from one sample in a study of T cell responses to AZD1222 COVID-19 vaccine. Some clones are missing from TCRdb's copy, which holds only in-frame ones; the method was immunoSEQ multiplex PCR. The table lists 120,000 or so clones, 92% of them singletons. The starting material was peripheral blood, obtained on day 0 of AZD1222 vaccination. The receptors originated from an adult in good health. Each CDR3 is given with its conserved first and last residue. A D gene is named only where the DNA matches it firmly. Not all rows give a size; the values are once, few, many and, for expanded clones, a class.

few	TRBV19	NA	TRBJ2-7	TGTGCCAGTTCGCCTGACAGCTCCTACGAGCAGTACTTC	CASSPDSSYEQYF
NA	TRBV3-1/TRBV3-2	NA	TRBJ1-3	TGTGCCAGCAGCCAAGATCAGGGAAACACCATATATTTT	CASSQDQGNTIYF
NA	TRBV28	NA	TRBJ1-1	TGTGCCAGCAGTTTATGGGCTCTAGGTAGGAACACTGAAGCTTTCTTT	CASSLWALGRNTEAFF
NA	TRBV6-5	TRBD1	TRBJ1-2	TGTGCCAGCAGTCCACAGGGGGTCTATGGCTACACCTTC	CASSPQGVYGYTF
NA	TRBV5-8	NA	TRBJ1-1	TGTGCCAGCAGCTCTTCCTTACCCGGTGGGGCTTTCTTT	CASSSSLPGGAFF
NA	TRBV7-2	NA	TRBJ2-5	TGTGCCAGCAGCTTAGGGGGTGAGAGCGGACGGACCCAGTACTTC	CASSLGGESGRTQYF
NA	TRBV3-1/TRBV3-2	NA	TRBJ1-1	TGTGCCAGCAGCCAGGCCGGGACGGCGAACACTGAAGCTTTCTTT	CASSQAGTANTEAFF
NA	TRBV3-1/TRBV3-2	NA	TRBJ2-1	TGTGCCAGCAGCCCCGGGACGACAAGAAGCAATGAGCAGTTCTTC	CASSPGTTRSNEQFF
NA	TRBV4-1	TRBD2	TRBJ2-1	TGCGCCAGCAGGCTGACTAGCGGGATCGACAATGAGCAGTTCTTC	CASRLTSGIDNEQFF
NA	TRBV11-3	TRBD2	TRBJ2-1	TGTGCCAGCAGCCACCGACTAGCGGGGTATTCCAGTGAGCAGTTCTTC	CASSHRLAGYSSEQFF
NA	TRBV7-8	NA	TRBJ1-2	TGTGCCAGCAGCGAGGTCAACTATGGCTACACCTTC	CASSEVNYGYTF
NA	TRBV3-1/TRBV3-2	NA	TRBJ1-2	TGTGCCAGCAGCCAAGACCCGAGAGCTAACTATGGCTACACCTTC	CASSQDPRANYGYTF
NA	TRBV6-6	TRBD1	TRBJ1-1	TGTGCCAGCAATATCAGGGGGGGTGAAGCTTTCTTT	CASNIRGGEAFF
NA	TRBV10-2	NA	TRBJ2-3	TGCGCCAGCAGTTTGGACTTCACAGATACGCAGTATTTT	CASSLDFTDTQYF
NA	TRBV9	NA	TRBJ2-5	TGTGCCAGCAGCCCCCGGGGGCTAGAGACCCAGTACTTC	CASSPRGLETQYF
NA	TRBV18	NA	TRBJ1-2	TGTGCCAGCTCACCACGTAGTGATCCTACCTACGGCTACACCTTC	CASSPRSDPTYGYTF
NA	TRBV28	TRBD1	TRBJ1-5	TGTGCCAAGACAGGGGACCTAGGGCAGCCCCAGCATTTT	CAKTGDLGQPQHF
NA	TRBV5-1	TRBD2	TRBJ2-7	TGCGCCAGCAGCTTGAACGGGGGGGCGAACGAGCAGTACTTC	CASSLNGGANEQYF
once	TRBV2	NA	TRBJ2-4	TGTGCCAGTCACCTTGAGGCGGTAGCCAAAAACATTCAGTACTTC	CASHLEAVAKNIQYF
NA	TRBV29-1	NA	TRBJ1-2	TGCAGCGTTGGAGAACAAGCTAACTATGGCTACACCTTC	CSVGEQANYGYTF
NA	TRBV25-1	NA	TRBJ2-2	TGTGCCAGCAGGAAGGACGGCGCTTGGGGCGGGGAGCTGTTTTTT	CASRKDGAWGGELFF
NA	TRBV19	NA	TRBJ2-2	TGTGCCAGTAGTATAGTATCCGCTAACACCGGGGAGCTGTTTTTT	CASSIVSANTGELFF
NA	TRBV4-3	TRBD1	TRBJ1-2	TGCGCCAGCAGCCAAGTCCCGGGACAGGGGGCCTTCAACTATGGCTACACCTTC	CASSQVPGQGAFNYGYTF
NA	TRBV7-9	NA	TRBJ1-2	TGTGCCAGCAGCACGTGGCGCGGGGGGAGGGTGTATGGCTACACCTTC	CASSTWRGGRVYGYTF
NA	TRBV4-1	NA	TRBJ1-4	TGCGCCAGCAGCCCGGTCTCTGATGAAAAACTGTTTTTT	CASSPVSDEKLFF
NA	TRBV7-3	TRBD2	TRBJ2-3	TGTGCCAGCAGCTTCGATAGCGGGGGCGGCGATACGCAGTATTTT	CASSFDSGGGDTQYF
NA	TRBV18	NA	TRBJ2-5	TGTGCCAGCTCACCAGACAGGCAAGAAGAGACCCAGTACTTC	CASSPDRQEETQYF
NA	TRBV5-6	NA	TRBJ1-3	TGTGCCAGCAGCTTGTCGGAAAACACCATATATTTT	CASSLSENTIYF
NA	TRBV18	TRBD1	TRBJ2-3	TGTGCCAGCTCACCACCGGGACAGCACACAGATACGCAGTATTTT	CASSPPGQHTDTQYF
NA	TRBV27	TRBD2	TRBJ2-1	TGTGCCAGCAGTTTTTGGGCGGGGGGGCCCTACAATGAGCAGTTCTTC	CASSFWAGGPYNEQFF
NA	TRBV4-2	TRBD2	TRBJ2-5	TGTGCCAGCAGCCAAAATATAGCGGGAAATCAAGAGACCCAGTACTTC	CASSQNIAGNQETQYF
NA	TRBV7-3	TRBD2	TRBJ2-2	TGTGCCAGCAGCTCCCGGGCCCCGACTAGCGCAAGGAGGGGGACCGGGGAGCTGTTTTTT	CASSSRAPTSARRGTGELFF
NA	TRBV30	NA	TRBJ2-3	TGTGCCTGGAGTGTAGGGTTTACAGATACGCAGTATTTT	CAWSVGFTDTQYF
NA	TRBV18	NA	TRBJ1-1	TGTGCCAGCTCATCTAGACAGGCTGTGAACACTGAAGCTTTCTTT	CASSSRQAVNTEAFF
NA	TRBV7-2	TRBD2	TRBJ2-1	TGTGCCAGCAGCTTGAGTCGGGGCGGGAGCGCATACAATGAGCAGTTCTTC	CASSLSRGGSAYNEQFF
NA	TRBV7-3	TRBD1	TRBJ1-2	TGTGCCAGCAGCTCTAGCCTACGGGACAGGGTGGGTGGCTACACCTTC	CASSSSLRDRVGGYTF
NA	TRBV18	NA	TRBJ2-1	TGTGCCAGCTCACCACCGGCCTCCAGGAATGAGCAGTTCTTC	CASSPPASRNEQFF
NA	TRBV6-6	NA	TRBJ1-1	TGTGCCAGCACCCCAGAGGGGACCACTGAAGCTTTCTTT	CASTPEGTTEAFF